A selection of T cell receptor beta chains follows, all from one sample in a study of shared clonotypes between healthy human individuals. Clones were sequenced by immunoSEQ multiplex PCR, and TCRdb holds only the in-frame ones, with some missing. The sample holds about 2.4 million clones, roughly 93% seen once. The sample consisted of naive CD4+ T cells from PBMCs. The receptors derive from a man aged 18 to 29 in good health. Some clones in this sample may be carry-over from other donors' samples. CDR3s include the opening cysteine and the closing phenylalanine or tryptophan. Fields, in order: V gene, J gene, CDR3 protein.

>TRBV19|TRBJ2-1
CASTMTVGREQFF
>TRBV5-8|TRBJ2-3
CASSRDGPDTQYF
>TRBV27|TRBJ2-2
CASSRQGANTGELFF
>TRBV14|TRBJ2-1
CASSQQPGLAIYNEQFF
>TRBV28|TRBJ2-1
CASRPGASTNNEQFF
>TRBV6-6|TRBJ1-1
CATIFPGTGKTEAFF
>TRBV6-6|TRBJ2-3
CASSSSTDTQYF
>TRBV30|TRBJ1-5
CAWSGEGTGPQHF
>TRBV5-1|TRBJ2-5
CASSLGLVEETQYF
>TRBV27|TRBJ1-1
CASSPFLNRGAVVIEAFF
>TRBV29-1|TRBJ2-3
CSVDLDVIANTQYF
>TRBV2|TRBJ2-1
CASRDRGYEQFF
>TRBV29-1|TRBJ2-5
CSAGLQETQYF
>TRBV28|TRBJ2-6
CASTVGGWNSGANVLTF
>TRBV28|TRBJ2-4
CASRPAGKDIQYF
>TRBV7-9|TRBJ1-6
CASSLTGEGPNSPLHF
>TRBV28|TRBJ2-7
CASSSSGTDKFYEQYF
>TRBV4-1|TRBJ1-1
CASSQWTEINTEAFF
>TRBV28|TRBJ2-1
CASSLGGSRSYNEQFF
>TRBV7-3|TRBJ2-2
CASSAHRLANPTNTGELFF
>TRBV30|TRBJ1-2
CAWSTIRGSGYTF
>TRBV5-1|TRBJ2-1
CASSHRRPGLAGGQNEQFF